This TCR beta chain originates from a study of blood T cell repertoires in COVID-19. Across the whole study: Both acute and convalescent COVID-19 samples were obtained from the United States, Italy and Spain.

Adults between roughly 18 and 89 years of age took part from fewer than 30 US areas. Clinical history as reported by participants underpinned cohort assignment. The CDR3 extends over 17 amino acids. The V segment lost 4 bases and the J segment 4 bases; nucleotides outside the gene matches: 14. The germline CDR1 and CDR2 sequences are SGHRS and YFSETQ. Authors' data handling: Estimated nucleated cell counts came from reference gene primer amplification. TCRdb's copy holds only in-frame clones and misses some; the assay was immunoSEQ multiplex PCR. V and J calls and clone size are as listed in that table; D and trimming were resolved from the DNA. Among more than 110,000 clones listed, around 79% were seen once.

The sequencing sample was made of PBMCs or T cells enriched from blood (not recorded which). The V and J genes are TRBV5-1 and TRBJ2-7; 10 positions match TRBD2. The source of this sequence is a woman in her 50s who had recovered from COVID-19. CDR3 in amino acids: CASSPGRLAGVVYEQYF. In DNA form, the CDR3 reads TGCGCCAGCAGCCCCGGCAGGCTAGCGGGAGTTGTTTACGAGCAGTACTTC.